These 20 T cell receptor beta chains came from one sample sequenced in a study of T cells in Graves' hyperthyroidism and ophthalmopathy. TCR beta CDR3 region amplification was performed from RNA transcripts. The TCR CDR3 was amplified in a first-round RT-PCR using the HTBI primer set. TCRdb itself ran the multiplex PCR reads through MiXCR, one entry per CDR3 protein. Of roughly 740,000 distinct CDR3 sequences in the sample, over 15% were seen once. The material sequenced was blood. Every receptor here comes from a man aged 18 to 30 with Graves' hyperthyroidism.

This clonotype has at least ten counts. The gene calls are TRBV7-8 and TRBJ2-3; D is possibly TRBD2 (7 bases). The germline V gene encodes CDR1 SGHVS and CDR2 FQNEAQ. V lost 1 base and J 1 base, leaving 9 bases between the germline ends. The CDR3 runs to 15 residues. This CDR3 reads CASSLVRGRTDTQYF. The CDR3 DNA sequence: TGTGCCAGCAGCTTAGTGCGGGGGCGCACAGATACGCAGTATTTT.

V and J are TRBV7-2 and TRBJ1-5; no definite D call. The germline CDR1 and CDR2 sequences are SGHTA and FQGNSA. V lost 3 bases to trimming and J lost 1 base, with 10 bases between them. This CDR3 region has 15 residues. CDR3 in DNA: TGTGCCAGCAGCTTGTCCGGACTGAGCAATCAGCCCCAGCATTTT. Translating gives CASSLSGLSNQPQHF.

The chain carries TRBV12-5 and TRBJ2-1, with TRBD2 identical over 13 bases. J lost 0 bases, V lost 7 bases, and 21 bases had no gene match. The CDR3 sequence is 22 residues long. CDR1 and CDR2 (germline): LGHNT, FRNRAP. The CDR3 DNA reads TGTGCTAGTGCCCAACAACCCCGGACTAGCGGGAGTATCCAGAGCTCCTACAATGAGCAGTTCTTC. It codes for CASAQQPRTSGSIQSSYNEQFF.

This chain uses TRBV9 with TRBJ1-6; weak D call: TRBD1 (6 bases). The ends were cut back, 3 bases at V and 6 bases at J, with 10 bases in the middle. The length of the CDR3 is 14 residues. Germline CDR1 is SGDLS and CDR2 is YYNGEE. The CDR3 DNA sequence: TGTGCCAGCAGCGCCGGGACAAGTAATTCACCCCTCCACTTT. It specifies CASSAGTSNSPLHF.

This clonotype has at least ten counts. The V gene is TRBV6-1, the J gene TRBJ2-6; D uncertain. The V gene's germline CDR1 is MNHNS and CDR2 SASEGT. The CDR3 loop spans 13 amino acids. V lost 10 bases and J 0 bases, leaving 7 bases between the germline ends. CDR3 protein: CATHSSGANVLTF. DNA for the CDR3: TGTGCCACTCACTCCTCTGGGGCCAACGTCCTGACTTTC.

This clonotype was detected many times. This chain connects TRBV7-8 to TRBJ2-1, with D perhaps TRBD1 (6 bases). Deletions cut 1 base from V and 4 bases from J, with 14 bases between. CDR3 length: 16 residues. CDR1 and CDR2 from the germline V gene are SGHVS and FQNEAQ. CDR3 DNA: TGTGCCAGCAGCTTAGTCTCAGGGGCCCGTTACAATGAGCAGTTCTTC. Protein product: CASSLVSGARYNEQFF.

In this sample, this clonotype turned up many times. The CDR3 sequence: CASSATATGELFF. In DNA form, the CDR3 reads TGTGCCAGCAGTGCGACAGCGACCGGGGAGCTGTTTTTT. The V and J genes are TRBV6-1 and TRBJ2-2; tentative D call: TRBD1 (5 bases). Trimming took off 4 bases at V and 5 bases at J, with 8 bases between the two ends. This CDR3 is 13 amino acids long. The V gene's germline CDR1 is MNHNS and CDR2 SASEGT.

This clonotype came up many times. The chain couples TRBV18 to TRBJ1-1; a possible D gene is TRBD1 (6 bases). The V end was cut by 2 bases, the J end by 5 bases, with 18 bases between. Germline V lookup: CDR1 KGHSH, CDR2 LQKENI. This CDR3 comprises 16 residues. CDR3 in amino acids: CASSPTTGMGETEAFF. CDR3 DNA: TGTGCCAGCTCACCAACTACAGGGATGGGGGAGACTGAAGCTTTCTTT.

The chain has TRBV6-9 and TRBJ2-2; TRBD2 matches 16 bases. The CDR3 is 21 residues long. Germline V gene sequence: CDR1 MNHGY, CDR2 SVAAGI. With V trimmed by 3 bases and J by 5 bases, 15 bases remained unmatched. CDR3 sequence reads: CASSYTDPGTSGRARTGELFF. In DNA, the CDR3 is TGTGCCAGCAGTTACACGGACCCCGGGACTAGCGGGAGGGCAAGGACCGGGGAGCTGTTTTTT.

This clonotype was observed a few times. The chain employs TRBV25-1 and TRBJ2-5, with D unclear. The CDR3 runs 13 residues. With 1 base removed from V and 5 bases from J, the gap between germline ends came to 8 bases. Per the germline V gene, CDR1 is MGHDK and CDR2 is SYGVNS. The DNA for the CDR3 is TGTGCCAGCAGTGAATTAACCCGGGAGACCCAGTACTTC. It encodes CASSELTRETQYF.

The chain joins TRBV24-1 to TRBJ1-1; 7 nucleotides align to TRBD1. The germline V gene has CDR1 KGHDR and CDR2 SFDVKD. V was pared by 8 bases and J by 3 bases, with 5 bases of the junction left unmatched. The CDR3 loop spans 13 amino acids. The CDR3 sequence: CATTTQGYTEAFF. In nucleotides, the CDR3 is TGTGCCACCACCACACAGGGGTACACTGAAGCTTTCTTT.

The chain is built from TRBV28 and TRBJ1-2; D not resolved. The V and J ends lost 1 base and 4 bases respectively, with 10 bases between them. The CDR3 spans 14 residues. In germline, CDR1 is MDHEN, CDR2 SYDVKM. The CDR3: CASSLFIPFYGYTF. The CDR3 DNA sequence: TGTGCCAGCAGTTTATTCATCCCCTTCTATGGCTACACCTTC.

This chain uses TRBV28 with TRBJ1-2; D not resolved. Looked up from germline, CDR1 is MDHEN and CDR2 is SYDVKM. This CDR3 is 12 amino acids long. V shed 6 bases and J shed 4 bases, with 9 bases lying between them. As DNA, the CDR3 is TGTGCCAGCAGGGGTCGTGGCTATGGCTACACCTTC. It specifies CASRGRGYGYTF.

With respect to this clonotype: This likely reflects a read error, since a far larger clone is one base away. The chain carries TRBV7-9 and TRBJ2-1; D ambiguous. Trimming took 2 bases from V and 8 from J, leaving 1 base between them. The germline gives CDR1 SEHNR, CDR2 FQNEAQ (reference sequence). The CDR3 contains 10 residues. The CDR3: CASSLYEQFF. DNA for the CDR3: TGTGCCAGCAGCTTATATGAGCAGTTCTTC.

The CDR3 is CASRSRGGEQFF. The CDR3 DNA reads as TGTGCCAGCAGGTCCAGGGGCGGTGAGCAGTTCTTC. This chain connects TRBV7-3 to TRBJ2-1; possible D gene TRBD1, 6 bases. The V gene lost 6 bases and the J gene lost 9 bases, with 12 bases spanning the gap. Germline V lookup: CDR1 SGHTA, CDR2 FQGTGA. This CDR3 spans 12 amino acids.

A word on this clonotype: This may stem from a read error, because a much larger clone lies one nucleotide away. The chain combines TRBV3-1 with TRBJ2-1; 7 bases match TRBD2. This CDR3 is built from 13 residues. CDR1 is LGHDT and CDR2 is YNNKEL in the germline V gene (reference sequence). The CDR3 loop reads CASGQLGRDEQFF. The CDR3 nucleotides are TGTGCCAGCGGCCAACTGGGGAGGGATGAGCAGTTCTTC.

This clonotype was seen ten or more times. The genes are TRBV20-1 and TRBJ1-1; no clear D gene. Germline CDR1 reads DFQATT; CDR2 reads SNEGSKA (reference sequence). The CDR3 totals 14 residues. V lost 6 bases, J lost 4 bases, and 18 bases lay in between. The CDR3 bases are TGCAGTGCGCAGTTAATTGGCGTGGGCACTGAAGCTTTCTTT. The encoded protein is CSAQLIGVGTEAFF.

This clonotype has ten or more counts. The V call is TRBV14, the J call TRBJ1-1, with 7 bases that match TRBD1. CDR1 is SGHDN and CDR2 is FVKESK in the germline V gene. V was pared by 1 base and J by 2 bases, with 7 bases of the junction left unmatched. The CDR3 extends over 16 amino acids. CDR3 nucleotides: TGTGCCAGCAGCCAAGGGAAGGGGGCGCTTAACACTGAAGCTTTCTTT. Translating gives CASSQGKGALNTEAFF.

This clonotype turned up a few times. J is TRBJ2-1 and V is TRBV6-1; 10 bases fit TRBD2. The CDR3 runs to 16 residues. Germline CDR1 and CDR2: MNHNS and SASEGT. The V and J ends lost 5 bases and 8 bases, in that order; junction bases with no gene match: 12. DNA of the CDR3: TGTGCCAGCAGTTCCCGGGGGAGCGGGAGGGCCGATGAGCAGTTCTTC. Protein product: CASSSRGSGRADEQFF.

A few counts support this clonotype. The chain is built from TRBV28 and TRBJ2-2; weak D call: TRBD1 (5 bases). The CDR3 length is 14 residues. The V end was cut by 4 bases, the J end by 3 bases, with 9 bases between. Germline CDR1 is MDHEN and CDR2 is SYDVKM. In nucleotides, the CDR3 is TGTGCCAGCAGTTCCCCAGGGCACACCGGGGAGCTGTTTTTT. Protein: CASSSPGHTGELFF.